The clone carrying this T cell receptor beta chain was seen a handful of times. The sample originates from a study of shared clonotypes between healthy human individuals. The CDR3 has 17 amino acids. The germline V gene encodes CDR1 LGHNA and CDR2 YNFKEQ. V lost 0 bases, J lost 3 bases, and 17 bases lay in between. Clones were sequenced by immunoSEQ multiplex PCR, and TCRdb holds only the in-frame ones, with some missing. Of roughly 500,000 clones detected, 79% appear once; the ten largest clones hold roughly 13%. Sample: PBMCs. This receptor was obtained from a woman aged 40 to 49 in good health. Some clones in this sample may be carry-over from other donors' samples. V gene TRBV4-2 combines with J gene TRBJ1-1, with D tentatively TRBD1 (5 bases). For the CDR3, the DNA is TGTGCCAGCAGCCAAGACGGCAGGGTTGACGGCGACACTGAAGCTTTCTTT. Protein sequence: CASSQDGRVDGDTEAFF.